This TCR beta chain stems from a study of blood T cell repertoires in COVID-19 (dated by TCRdb to about 2020). For the wider study: Collaborator samples came from the United States, Italy and Spain and covered acute and convalescent phases of COVID-19. The sample metadata nearly always contained a de-identified subject ID, COVID-19 status, age in years and sex. Where available, HLA class I and class II types were obtained from metadata supplied by the sample provider rather than from assay-based typing. The dataset comprised deeply sampled blood TCRbeta repertoires from subjects exposed to, actively infected with, or recovered from COVID-19. A freely available public database, intended as a resource for researchers studying the immune response to SARS-CoV-2, is where the repertoires were released. The samples were drawn from two sources: the first 160 participants of the ongoing ImmuneRACE study, and some 1,300 subjects contributed by 6 global collaborators. The prospective study material was composed of cDNA or gDNA derived from T cells, B-cell-depleted T cells, or PBMCs. Broad study findings and their caveats: How much clinical and demographic metadata was included differed by source and by participant, and the metadata was provided uncurated.

On this clone: No antigen is known for it. One base away there is no much larger clone; base qualities are not given.

CDR1 and CDR2 (MNHNS, SASEGT) derive from the germline V gene. Counted from cysteine to phenylalanine, this CDR3 has 14 amino acids. The only DNA kept is the CDR3, 42 bases in frame from the first base. V gives up 0 bases and J gives up 5 bases, and the segment between their germline ends measures 10 bases. The collaborating institutions used their own protocols to collect whole blood in K2EDTA tubes. For TCRbeta analysis, collaborators shipped samples as frozen whole blood, isolated PBMCs, or DNA extracted from either of those sample types. TCRbeta CDR3 regions were amplified from genomic DNA using the immunoSEQ Assay, a bias-controlled multiplex PCR. As for how the authors treated the data: Nucleated cell counts per sample were estimated from amplification of reference gene primers within the assay. To quantify the absolute abundance of each unique TCRbeta CDR3 rearrangement, sequence reads were collapsed and filtered. Productive Simpson clonality was computed per sample as the square root of Simpson's diversity index over productive rearrangements. Not all clones reach the TCRdb copy of this immuneACCESS table, which keeps in-frame sequences only. Checked studies attribute under half of the gap to unresolved V genes and leave the rest unexplained. D and trimming come from the DNA, and the V and J calls and clone size come from that table. In all, the sample holds about 140,000 clones, and roughly 80% of those were seen once. Of the sample, roughly 3.9% is held by the ten largest clones.

The chain uses TRBV6-1 and TRBJ1-1; the D gene assignment is ambiguous. This TCR came from a woman older than 75 with acute or convalescent COVID-19. Sequenced input: peripheral blood. The sequence in DNA is TGTGCCAGCAGTGAAGCCGGGGTTGGGACTGAAGCTTTCTTT. Its translation is CASSEAGVGTEAFF.